Presented here are 28 T cell receptor beta chains from one specimen sequenced in a study of OX40 agonist ivuxolimab in advanced cancers. Only in-frame clones appear in the TCRdb table, and some are missing; sequencing was by immunoSEQ multiplex PCR. The sample records about 86,000 clones, 89% being singletons. Sample: CD4+ or CD8+ T cells sorted from blood, taken in a trial of the OX40 agonist ivuxolimab. These receptors originate from an adult with an advanced solid tumor such as melanoma, head and neck, liver or kidney cancer.

CDR3 loop: CASSLDILNTEAFF. CDR3 nucleotide sequence: TGTGCCAGCAGCTTAGATATATTGAACACTGAAGCTTTCTTT. The chain joins TRBV7-9 to TRBJ1-1, with D unresolved. CDR3 length: 14 residues. CDR1 and CDR2 from the germline V gene are SEHNR and FQNEAQ (reference sequence). The V gene lost 1 base and the J gene lost 0 bases, with 6 bases spanning the gap.

The V gene is TRBV28, the J gene TRBJ2-1; the D call may be TRBD1 or TRBD2 (5 bases each). The length of the CDR3 is 15 residues. V dropped 3 bases and J dropped 13 bases, with 22 bases sitting between them. The germline CDR1 and CDR2 sequences are MDHEN and SYDVKM. CDR3 sequence reads: CASSFSSWDGPHQFF. Here the CDR3 DNA reads TGTGCCAGCAGTTTCTCCAGCTGGGACGGTCCCCACCAGTTCTTC.

The chain is built from TRBV19 and TRBJ1-1; D not certain. Between the trimmed V and J ends, which lost 10 bases and 0 bases, there was a span of 12 bases. This CDR3 has 13 residues. Germline CDR1 and CDR2: LNHDA and SQIVND (reference sequence). CDR3 amino acids: CATMVGLNTEAFF. The CDR3 DNA sequence: TGTGCCACAATGGTCGGGTTGAACACTGAAGCTTTCTTT.

The chain combines TRBV7-2 with TRBJ2-6; TRBD1 is a possible D gene (5 bases). V was cut by 11 bases and J by 0 bases, with 8 bases left in between. This CDR3 has 13 amino acids. Germline loops: CDR1 SGHTA, CDR2 FQGNSA. This CDR3 reads CAQGLSGANVLTF. The CDR3 DNA reads as TGTGCCCAGGGCCTCTCTGGGGCCAACGTCCTGACTTTC.

The gene calls are TRBV5-1 and TRBJ1-6; 8 nucleotides match TRBD1. The CDR3 contains 18 residues. The trim removed 2 bases at V and 0 bases at J, leaving 7 bases unmatched. The germline gives CDR1 SGHRS, CDR2 YFSETQ. The CDR3 is CASSFGDRGSSYNSPLHF. DNA for the CDR3: TGCGCCAGCAGCTTCGGCGACAGGGGAAGCTCCTATAATTCACCCCTCCACTTT.

The CDR3 reads CASSFPGTDTQYF. CDR3 in DNA: TGTGCCAGCAGTTTCCCCGGGACAGATACGCAGTATTTT. This chain joins TRBV28 and TRBJ2-3; D ambiguous. Per the germline V gene, CDR1 is MDHEN and CDR2 is SYDVKM. Trimming left V 3 bases short and J 3 bases short, with 7 bases between. The CDR3 loop spans 13 amino acids. Full variable domain (outside the CDR3, taken from reference TRBV28 and TRBJ2-3): DVKVTQSSRYLVKRTGEKVFLECVQDMDHENMFWYRQDPGLGLRLIYFSYDVKMKEKGDIPEGYSVSREKKERFSLILESASTNQTSMYLCASSFPGTDTQYFGPGTRLTVL.

J is TRBJ1-2 and V is TRBV27, with no clear D. The V gene's germline CDR1 is MNHEY and CDR2 SMNVEV (reference sequence). The CDR3 is 13 residues long. The V end lost 3 bases, the J end lost 8 bases, and 13 bases lay between the germline ends. The CDR3: CASSFRSLSGYTF. The CDR3 coding sequence is TGTGCCAGCAGTTTTAGGTCGCTCAGCGGCTACACCTTC.

This clone was observed a few times. V gene TRBV29-1 combines with J gene TRBJ1-1; no reliable D call. The V gene's germline CDR1 is SQVTM and CDR2 ANQGSEA. V lost 3 bases, J lost 7 bases, and 6 bases lay in between. The CDR3 runs to 10 residues. CDR3 in DNA: TGCAGCGTTGATTCCGATGAAGCTTTCTTT. Translated, it gives CSVDSDEAFF.

The chain recombines TRBV5-1 with TRBJ2-7; D may be TRBD1 or TRBD2 (5 bases each). The CDR3 totals 16 residues. Germline V gives CDR1 SGHRS, CDR2 YFSETQ. The V gene lost 2 bases and the J gene lost 3 bases, with 18 bases spanning the gap. CDR3 sequence: CASSLGTGRRSYEQYV. In DNA, the CDR3 is TGCGCCAGCAGCTTAGGAACGGGGCGCAGAAGCTACGAGCAGTACGTC.

The rearrangement uses TRBV5-1 and TRBJ2-1, with 8 bases identical to TRBD1. V lost 0 bases to trimming and J lost 8 bases; unmatched junction nucleotides: 7. CDR1 is SGHRS and CDR2 is YFSETQ in the germline V gene. This CDR3 has 15 amino acids. CDR3 DNA sequence: TGCGCCAGCAGCTTGGACCGACAGGGGATGTATGAGCAGTTCTTC. Translating gives CASSLDRQGMYEQFF.

The V call is TRBV14, the J call TRBJ1-2; D remains unclear. The CDR3 has 13 amino acids. Germline-derived CDR1 and CDR2 are SGHDN and FVKESK. The V end lost 6 bases, the J end lost 2 bases, and 10 bases lay between the germline ends. CDR3 in amino acids: CASRPTDNYGYTF. As DNA, the CDR3 is TGTGCCAGCAGACCAACAGACAACTATGGCTACACCTTC.

The V call is TRBV4-3, the J call TRBJ1-6, with D possibly matching TRBD1 (5 bases). V shed 0 bases and J shed 4 bases, with 13 bases lying between them. CDR1 is LGHNA and CDR2 is YSLEER in the germline V gene. CDR3 length equals 17 residues. CDR3 coding DNA: TGCGCCAGCAGCCAAGACGTCGGGGGGAGATATAATTCACCCCTCCACTTT. Protein sequence: CASSQDVGGRYNSPLHF.

V usage is TRBV2 and J usage is TRBJ2-7; no reliable D call. CDR1 and CDR2 from the germline V gene are SNHLY and FYNNEI. This CDR3 has 11 residues. The V and J ends lost 7 bases and 4 bases respectively, with 8 bases between them. In nucleotides, the CDR3 is TGTGCCAGCACCAGAGTATACGAGCAGTACTTC. Its translation is CASTRVYEQYF.

The rearrangement uses TRBV5-1 and TRBJ1-1; 7 positions match TRBD1. V trimming: 1 base; J trimming: 2 bases; junction bases outside the gene matches: 8. Germline V gene sequence: CDR1 SGHRS, CDR2 YFSETQ. The CDR3 has 16 residues. The CDR3 sequence: CASSLTRGQPNTEAFF. DNA for the CDR3: TGCGCCAGCAGCTTGACCCGGGGACAGCCAAACACTGAAGCTTTCTTT.

The chain couples TRBV28 to TRBJ1-1; the match to TRBD1 covers 7 bases. CDR1 is MDHEN and CDR2 is SYDVKM in the germline V gene. V shed 5 bases, J shed 12 bases, and the junction held 15 bases outside the gene matches. The CDR3 runs to 14 residues. The CDR3 spells CASSVPGTVSFPFF. The CDR3 DNA sequence: TGTGCCAGCAGTGTCCCCGGGACAGTCTCTTTTCCTTTCTTT.

V and J are TRBV6-6 and TRBJ2-7; tentative D call: TRBD1 (6 bases). The CDR3 length is 13 residues. Looked up from germline, CDR1 is MNHNY and CDR2 is SVGAGI (reference sequence). Trimming shortened V by 5 bases and J by 2 bases, and 10 bases separated the two germline ends. CDR3 sequence (DNA): TGTGCCAGCAGTCAGGGGCTAACCTACGAGCAGTACGTC. Protein sequence: CASSQGLTYEQYV.

The rearrangement uses TRBV19 and TRBJ1-5, with 12 bases aligning to TRBD1. Trimming took 2 bases from V and 1 from J; bases not matched to a gene: 6. CDR3 length equals 18 residues. The germline gives CDR1 LNHDA, CDR2 SQIVND (reference sequence). CDR3 in amino acids: CASSIQGDRGLSNQPQHF. CDR3 DNA: TGTGCCAGTAGTATACAGGGGGACAGGGGGCTCAGCAATCAGCCCCAGCATTTT.

The V and J genes are TRBV14 and TRBJ1-1; TRBD1 matches at 11 bases. The V gene's germline CDR1 is SGHDN and CDR2 FVKESK. This CDR3 has 17 residues. The junction had 8 bases not matched to a gene; V was cut back by 4 bases and J by 1 base. Here the CDR3 DNA reads TGTGCCAGCAGCCTGGACAGGGGGCCCAATTGGAACACTGAAGCTTTCTTT. It codes for CASSLDRGPNWNTEAFF.

This sequence joins TRBV6-1 and TRBJ2-1; the D call may be TRBD1 or TRBD2 (5 bases each). This CDR3 contains 19 residues. Trimming took 2 bases from V and 2 from J, leaving 22 bases between them. The germline V gene encodes CDR1 MNHNS and CDR2 SASEGT. CDR3 loop: CASSELGTPTTRTYNEQFF. CDR3 bases: TGTGCCAGCAGTGAATTGGGGACCCCAACCACCAGAACCTACAATGAGCAGTTCTTC.

The J gene is TRBJ1-2, the V gene TRBV5-1; D is perhaps TRBD1 (6 bases). The length of the CDR3 is 14 residues. Trimming removed 4 bases from V and 6 bases from J, with 16 bases in between. The V gene's germline CDR1 is SGHRS and CDR2 YFSETQ. The CDR3 DNA sequence: TGCGCCAGCAGCGCGAGCAGGGGAGCGGATGGCTACACCTTC. Amino acid sequence: CASSASRGADGYTF.

The chain couples TRBV5-1 to TRBJ2-5; D possibly matches TRBD1 or TRBD2 (7 bases each). V was shortened by 7 bases and J by 2 bases, with 21 bases between the two germline ends. This CDR3 spans 16 amino acids. CDR1 and CDR2 (germline): SGHRS, YFSETQ. The CDR3 region is CASGTRGGQQQETQYF. The CDR3 DNA sequence: TGCGCCAGCGGAACCCGCGGGGGACAGCAACAAGAGACCCAGTACTTC.

The chain is built from TRBV20-1 and TRBJ1-1; possibly TRBD1 for D (5 bases). This CDR3 contains 11 residues. Germline V gene lookup returns CDR1 DFQATT and CDR2 SNEGSKA (reference sequence). The CDR3 DNA reads TGCAGCCTGTACGGTGGGGGAGAAGCTTTCTTT. This codes for CSLYGGGEAFF.

The V call is TRBV6-1, the J call TRBJ1-2, with 7 bases lining up with TRBD1. CDR1 and CDR2 (germline): MNHNS, SASEGT. With V trimmed by 1 base and J by 4 bases, 6 bases remained unmatched. The CDR3 totals 15 residues. The CDR3 sequence: CASSEVRTGVYGYTF. The CDR3 coding sequence is TGTGCCAGCAGTGAAGTCAGGACAGGCGTCTATGGCTACACCTTC.

The chain carries TRBV7-9 and TRBJ2-5; TRBD1 matches 7 bases. The CDR3 covers 15 residues. The junction had 8 bases not matched to a gene; V was cut back by 5 bases and J by 2 bases. From germline, CDR1 is SEHNR and CDR2 FQNEAQ (reference sequence). CDR3 sequence reads: CASSPQTGFQETQYF. DNA for the CDR3: TGTGCCAGCAGCCCTCAGACAGGGTTTCAAGAGACCCAGTACTTC.

This CDR3 reads CASRDTLSQETQYF. Here the CDR3 DNA reads TGCGCCAGCAGGGACACTTTGTCCCAAGAGACCCAGTACTTC. The rearrangement links TRBV5-1 to TRBJ2-5; D might be TRBD1 (5 bases). This CDR3 spans 14 amino acids. Germline V gives CDR1 SGHRS, CDR2 YFSETQ. V was shortened by 5 bases and J by 1 base, with 12 bases between the two germline ends.

The chain has TRBV13 and TRBJ2-7; 7 bases align to TRBD2. J lost 7 bases, V lost 5 bases, and 11 bases had no gene match. The germline V gene encodes CDR1 PRHDT and CDR2 FYEKMQ (reference sequence). The CDR3 extends over 14 amino acids. The CDR3 is CASSPRLAPGEQYF. The DNA for the CDR3 is TGTGCCAGCAGCCCCCGACTAGCCCCGGGTGAGCAGTACTTC.

The chain carries TRBV19 and TRBJ1-2, with unresolved D. Germline CDR1 reads LNHDA; CDR2 reads SQIVND (reference sequence). Trimming cost V 3 bases and J 1 base, with 6 bases left between them. The CDR3 covers 13 residues. The CDR3 DNA reads as TGTGCCAGTAGTATCGAGGGTAACTATGGCTACACCTTC. Its protein product is CASSIEGNYGYTF. The whole variable domain, filled in from reference TRBV19 and TRBJ1-2, reads DGGITQSPKYLFRKEGQNVTLSCEQNLNHDAMYWYRQDPGQGLRLIYYSQIVNDFQKGDIAEGYSVSREKKESFPLTVTSAQKNPTAFYLCASSIEGNYGYTFGSGTRLTVV.

The chain employs TRBV28 and TRBJ1-5; D is perhaps TRBD1 (5 bases). The CDR3 sequence is 15 residues long. Germline V lookup: CDR1 MDHEN, CDR2 SYDVKM. V was trimmed by 2 bases and J by 5 bases, leaving 13 bases between them. Here the CDR3 DNA reads TGTGCCAGCAGTTTAGGGGGGTTGGGGGATCAGCCCCAGCATTTT. Translation gives CASSLGGLGDQPQHF. The full variable domain, in which reference TRBV28 and TRBJ1-5 provide the parts outside the CDR3, is DVKVTQSSRYLVKRTGEKVFLECVQDMDHENMFWYRQDPGLGLRLIYFSYDVKMKEKGDIPEGYSVSREKKERFSLILESASTNQTSMYLCASSLGGLGDQPQHFGDGTRLSIL.